The present T cell receptor (beta chain) was sequenced within a study of Ad26.COV2.S vaccination and SARS-CoV-2 variants. Whole-study context: Participants got Ad26.COV2.S intramuscularly, once or twice 56 days apart.

TCRdb keeps only in-frame clones here, not all; method: immunoSEQ multiplex PCR. Here the sample spans roughly 680,000 clones, about 90% being singletons. Study results and limitations: Compared with placebo recipients, vaccine recipients had higher spike-specific TCR breadth. Responses of T cells in total may have been underestimated by the TCR breadth and depth analyses.

The CDR3 spans 12 residues. The V end lost 8 bases, the J end lost 7 bases, and 12 bases lay between the germline ends. Germline V gives CDR1 SNHLY, CDR2 FYNNEI. Treatment of the sample: around 19 received Ad26.COV2.S at low or high dose, single or two shots; about five received placebo; per-sample allocation not given. Sampling took place 63 days after the first vaccine or placebo injection. Remarks on this clone: Its antigen is as yet unknown. Different DNA sequences within this sample yield the same CDR3.

The clonotype originates from a person aged 18 to 65 who received the Ad26.COV2.S COVID-19 vaccine or a placebo. The chain couples TRBV2 to TRBJ2-1; D could derive from TRBD1 or TRBD2 (6 bases each). Sequencing used peripheral blood, obtained in a trial of Ad26.COV2.S vaccine versus placebo. The DNA for the CDR3 is TGTGCCAGCCACAGGGAGGTGAATGAGCAGTTCTTC. Translated, it gives CASHREVNEQFF.